Presented here are 13 T cell receptor beta chains from one specimen sequenced in a study of T cells in localized non-small cell lung cancer. Sequenced by immunoSEQ multiplex PCR; TCRdb stores in-frame clones only, minus some. The profile shows under 50,000 clones, under 90% of them singletons. The material sequenced was peripheral blood mononuclear cells, taken before any cancer treatment. Receptors originate from a man aged 35 to 69 with stage III lung adenocarcinoma.

The chain joins TRBV2 to TRBJ2-3; 10 nucleotides line up with TRBD2. V dropped 10 bases and J dropped 3; count of bases not matched to a gene: 7. This CDR3 spans 14 amino acids. CDR1 is SNHLY and CDR2 is FYNNEI in the germline V gene. The CDR3 sequence is CATEAGGPTDTQYF. For the CDR3, the DNA is TGTGCCACAGAAGCGGGGGGGCCGACAGATACGCAGTATTTT.

The gene calls are TRBV4-2 and TRBJ2-1; weak D call: TRBD2 (6 bases). The CDR3 is made up of 17 amino acids. V lost 3 bases to trimming and J lost 0 bases, with 15 bases between them. Per germline, CDR1 LGHNA and CDR2 YNFKEQ. The CDR3: CASSQSSGLSSYNEQFF. The CDR3 DNA is TGTGCCAGCAGCCAGAGTTCGGGACTTAGCTCCTACAATGAGCAGTTCTTC.

V usage is TRBV6-6 and J usage is TRBJ1-1; D is possibly TRBD1 (6 bases). Per the germline V gene, CDR1 is MNHNY and CDR2 is SVGAGI (reference sequence). The CDR3 covers 14 residues. V lost 2 bases and J 5 bases, leaving 12 bases between the germline ends. CDR3: CASSYAGAGTEAFF. In nucleotides, the CDR3 is TGTGCCAGCAGTTACGCAGGGGCGGGGACTGAAGCTTTCTTT.

This rearrangement joins TRBV2 to TRBJ2-7; 7 bases map to TRBD1. This CDR3 is built from 16 residues. CDR1 and CDR2 (germline): SNHLY, FYNNEI. Trimming cost V 0 bases and J 0 bases; bases outside gene matches: 5. Here the CDR3 reads CASSEARGQDSYEQYF. The CDR3 DNA is TGTGCCAGCAGTGAAGCGCGCGGACAGGACTCCTACGAGCAGTACTTC.

V and J are TRBV5-4 and TRBJ1-1, with 7 nucleotides matching TRBD1. This CDR3 comprises 14 residues. Germline trimming cut 4 bases from V and 0 bases from J; bases unmatched to any gene: 3. Germline assignment: CDR1 SGHNT and CDR2 YYREEE (reference sequence). The CDR3 here is CASSQGQLNTEAFF. The CDR3 DNA reads as TGTGCCAGCAGCCAGGGACAGTTGAACACTGAAGCTTTCTTT.

This clone was counted between two and nine times. This CDR3 reads CASSPPRGLETQYF. The DNA for the CDR3 is TGTGCCAGCTCACCACCCAGGGGGCTAGAGACCCAGTACTTC. This chain connects TRBV18 to TRBJ2-5; 8 nucleotides match TRBD1. Germline loops: CDR1 KGHSH, CDR2 LQKENI. Trimming took 0 bases from V and 4 from J; bases not matched to a gene: 1. This CDR3 contains 14 residues.

The chain recombines TRBV11-2 with TRBJ2-5; D not resolved. With 5 bases removed from V and 5 bases from J, the gap between germline ends came to 9 bases. Germline values: CDR1 SGHAT, CDR2 FQNNGV. The CDR3 length is 12 residues. The DNA for the CDR3 is TGTGCCAGCAGCGCCTTCGCGGAGACCCAGTACTTC. It yields the protein CASSAFAETQYF.

The gene calls are TRBV5-1 and TRBJ2-3, with D unresolved. CDR1 and CDR2 (germline): SGHRS, YFSETQ. This CDR3 is built from 17 residues. V was shortened by 2 bases and J by 1 base, with 17 bases between the two germline ends. This CDR3 reads CASSLQPYGTRTDTQYF. CDR3 sequence (DNA): TGCGCCAGCAGCTTACAGCCCTATGGCACACGCACAGATACGCAGTATTTT.

The chain joins TRBV7-3 to TRBJ2-3, with 7 bases fitting TRBD2. Germline-derived CDR1 and CDR2 are SGHTA and FQGTGA. The CDR3 length is 15 residues. After removal of 2 bases from V and 0 bases from J, the junction contained 2 bases not matched to a gene. The CDR3: CASSLGDYSTDTQYF. For the CDR3, the DNA is TGTGCCAGCAGCTTAGGGGACTATAGCACAGATACGCAGTATTTT.

The chain carries TRBV6-1 and TRBJ2-1; D is unclear. The CDR3 has 18 residues. The germline V and J ends were trimmed by 0 bases and 13 bases, with 28 bases remaining between them. Germline CDR1 MNHNS, CDR2 SASEGT. CDR3 residues: CASSEALPNYGGPFEQFF. CDR3 nucleotides: TGTGCCAGCAGTGAAGCGCTTCCCAACTACGGTGGCCCCTTTGAACAGTTCTTC.

The V and J genes are TRBV14 and TRBJ2-2, with D uncertain. V lost 2 bases, J lost 7 bases, and 8 bases lay in between. The CDR3 runs to 13 residues. Per the germline V gene, CDR1 is SGHDN and CDR2 is FVKESK. The CDR3 DNA is TGTGCCAGCAGCCAAATCTCTATCGGGGAGCTGTTTTTT. It encodes CASSQISIGELFF.

This clone was observed once. The chain carries TRBV25-1 and TRBJ2-7, with 7 bases identical to TRBD1. V trimming: 5 bases; J trimming: 4 bases; junction bases outside the gene matches: 5. The germline gives CDR1 MGHDK, CDR2 SYGVNS. The CDR3 has 13 amino acids. CDR3: CASSRTGTYEQYF. CDR3 sequence (DNA): TGTGCCAGCAGTAGGACAGGTACTTACGAGCAGTACTTC.

This sequence joins TRBV28 and TRBJ2-5, with TRBD1 matching over 10 bases. Germline V gives CDR1 MDHEN, CDR2 SYDVKM. This CDR3 is 16 amino acids long. Losses at the gene ends were 5 bases for V and 5 bases for J; bases not matched to a gene: 11. The CDR3 region is CASSTPGQGKAETQYF. The CDR3, as DNA: TGTGCCAGCAGTACCCCGGGACAGGGGAAGGCGGAGACCCAGTACTTC.